This T cell receptor beta chain was sequenced for a study of OX40 agonist ivuxolimab in advanced cancers. Study information: The study treated patients with ivuxolimab, an agonistic anti-OX40 (CD134) antibody.

The CDR3 is 13 residues long. CDR1 is MNHEY, CDR2 SVGAGI, per germline. Trimming removed 7 bases from V and 9 bases from J, with 16 bases in between. Sequencing used immunoSEQ multiplex PCR; TCRdb keeps in-frame clones, though not all of them. The sample shows roughly 70,000 clones, about four fifths of them seen only once. The chain links TRBV6-5 to TRBJ2-1, with D tentatively TRBD2 (6 bases). This receptor was taken from an adult with an advanced solid tumor such as melanoma, head and neck, liver or kidney cancer. Sequences were derived from CD4+ or CD8+ T cells sorted from blood, sampled in a trial of the OX40 agonist ivuxolimab. The CDR3 coding sequence is TGTGCCAGCACCCGAACGACAGCGGGTGAGCAGTTCTTC. Its protein product is CASTRTTAGEQFF.